The T cell receptor (beta chain) described here comes from a study of blood T cell repertoires in COVID-19. Study summary: Both acute and convalescent COVID-19 samples were obtained from the United States, Italy and Spain. The cDNA or gDNA used as material had been derived from T cells, B-cell-depleted T cells, or PBMCs.

This clone was observed once. The CDR3 runs to 14 residues. V was pared by 2 bases and J by 0 bases, with 8 bases between. CDR1 SGHRS and CDR2 YFSETQ come from the germline V gene. Per the original methods: Amplified reference gene primers provided the basis for estimating nucleated cell counts. TCRdb's table, derived via immunoSEQ multiplex PCR, lists solely in-frame clones and lacks some. That table is the source of V, J and clone size, and D and trimming were worked out from the DNA. The sample contains 100,000 to 120,000 clones, 85% of which appear only once. Sequenced material: peripheral blood. The sequence derives from a human donor in a cohort sampled during active COVID-19. The chain carries TRBV5-1 and TRBJ1-1; D remains unclear. CDR3 sequence reads: CASSFRALNTEAFF. The CDR3 DNA is TGCGCCAGCAGCTTTCGCGCGTTGAACACTGAAGCTTTCTTT.